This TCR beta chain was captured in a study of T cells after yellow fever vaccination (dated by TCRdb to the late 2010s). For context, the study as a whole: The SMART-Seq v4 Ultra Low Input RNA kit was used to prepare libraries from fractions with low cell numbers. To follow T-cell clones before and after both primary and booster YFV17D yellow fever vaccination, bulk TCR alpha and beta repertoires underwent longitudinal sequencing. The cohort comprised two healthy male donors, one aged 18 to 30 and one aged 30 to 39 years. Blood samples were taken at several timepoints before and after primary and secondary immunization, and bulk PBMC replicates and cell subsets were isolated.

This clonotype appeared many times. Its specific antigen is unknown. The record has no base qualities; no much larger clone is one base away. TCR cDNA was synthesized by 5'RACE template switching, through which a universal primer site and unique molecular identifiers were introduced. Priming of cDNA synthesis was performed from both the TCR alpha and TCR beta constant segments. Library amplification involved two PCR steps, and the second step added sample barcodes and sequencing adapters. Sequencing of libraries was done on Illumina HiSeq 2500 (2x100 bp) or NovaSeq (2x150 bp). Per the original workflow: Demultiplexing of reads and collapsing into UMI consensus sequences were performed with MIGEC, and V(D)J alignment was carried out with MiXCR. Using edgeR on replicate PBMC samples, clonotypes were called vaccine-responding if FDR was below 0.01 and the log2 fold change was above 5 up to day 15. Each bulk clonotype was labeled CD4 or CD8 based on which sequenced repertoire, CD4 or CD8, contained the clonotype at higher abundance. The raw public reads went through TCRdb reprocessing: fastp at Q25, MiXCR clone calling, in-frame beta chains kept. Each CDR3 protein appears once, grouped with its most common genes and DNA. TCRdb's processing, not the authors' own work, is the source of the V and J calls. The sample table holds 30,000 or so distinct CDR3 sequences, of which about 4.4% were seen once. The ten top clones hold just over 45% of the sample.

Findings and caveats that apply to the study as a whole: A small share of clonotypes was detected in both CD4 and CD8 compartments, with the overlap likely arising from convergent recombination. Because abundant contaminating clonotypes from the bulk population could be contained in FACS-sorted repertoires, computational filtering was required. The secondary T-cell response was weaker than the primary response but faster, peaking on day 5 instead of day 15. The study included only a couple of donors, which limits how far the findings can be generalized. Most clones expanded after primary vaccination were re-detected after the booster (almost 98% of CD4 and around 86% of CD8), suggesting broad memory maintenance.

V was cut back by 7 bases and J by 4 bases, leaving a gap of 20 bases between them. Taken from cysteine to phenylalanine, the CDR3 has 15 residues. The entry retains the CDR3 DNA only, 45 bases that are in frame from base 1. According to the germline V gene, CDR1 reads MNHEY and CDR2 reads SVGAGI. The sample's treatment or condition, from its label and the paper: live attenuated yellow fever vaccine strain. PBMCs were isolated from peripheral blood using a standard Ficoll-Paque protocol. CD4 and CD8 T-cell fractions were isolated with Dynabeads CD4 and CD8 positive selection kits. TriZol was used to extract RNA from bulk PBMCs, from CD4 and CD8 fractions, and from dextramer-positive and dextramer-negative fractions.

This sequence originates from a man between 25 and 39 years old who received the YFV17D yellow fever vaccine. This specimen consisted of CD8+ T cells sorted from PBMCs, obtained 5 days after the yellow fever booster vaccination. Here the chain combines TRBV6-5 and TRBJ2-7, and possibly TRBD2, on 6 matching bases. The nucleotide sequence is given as TGTGCCAGCACAGGCCCGGGGGACGACGGGTACGAGCAGTACTTC. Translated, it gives CASTGPGDDGYEQYF.